This T cell receptor beta chain is drawn from a study of blood T cell repertoires in COVID-19. The sample holds a few counts of this clone. In the original processing: For nucleated cells, counts were estimated from reference gene primer amplification. Assay: immunoSEQ multiplex PCR; the TCRdb copy retains only in-frame clones and omits some. That table furnishes V, J and clone size, whereas the DNA furnished D and trimming. Altogether tens of thousands of clones are present, 87% being singletons, with the ten largest covering around a fifth. This CDR3 is built from 15 residues. Trimming took 8 bases from V and 0 from J; bases not matched to a gene: 7. CDR1 is GTSNPN and CDR2 is SVGIG in the germline V gene (reference sequence).

The sample consisted of peripheral blood. The rearrangement joins TRBV30 to TRBJ1-6; 7 bases agree with TRBD1. The TCR originated in a woman of 80 years or more with COVID-19, enrolled during active disease. For the CDR3, the DNA is TGTGCCATCAGGGGGTCATCCTCCTATAATTCACCCCTCCACTTT. Translating it yields CAIRGSSSYNSPLHF.